This TCR beta chain was obtained from a study of Graves' ophthalmopathy and Graves' hyperthyroidism. CDR1 and CDR2 (germline): SGHVS, FQNEAQ. The CDR3 is 15 residues long. V shed 3 bases, J shed 3 bases, and the junction held 5 bases outside the gene matches. At least ten counts were recorded for this clonotype. Included hyperthyroidism patients were aged 18 to 65 and newly diagnosed (under 2 months' duration). RNA transcripts were the template, and TCR beta CDR3 regions were amplified from them. A first-round RT-PCR used HTBI primers, followed by a second-round multiplex PCR. TCRdb itself ran the multiplex PCR reads through MiXCR, one entry per CDR3 protein. The sample includes some 380,000 distinct CDR3 sequences, approximately 15% of them seen just once.

The TCR was taken from a woman younger than 30 with stable Graves' hyperthyroidism. Material for sequencing was peripheral blood. V is TRBV7-8 and J is TRBJ1-2; 9 bases map to TRBD1. This chain's CDR3 is CASSFIRDRDYGYTF. In DNA form, the CDR3 reads TGTGCCAGCAGCTTTATAAGGGACAGGGACTATGGCTACACCTTC.